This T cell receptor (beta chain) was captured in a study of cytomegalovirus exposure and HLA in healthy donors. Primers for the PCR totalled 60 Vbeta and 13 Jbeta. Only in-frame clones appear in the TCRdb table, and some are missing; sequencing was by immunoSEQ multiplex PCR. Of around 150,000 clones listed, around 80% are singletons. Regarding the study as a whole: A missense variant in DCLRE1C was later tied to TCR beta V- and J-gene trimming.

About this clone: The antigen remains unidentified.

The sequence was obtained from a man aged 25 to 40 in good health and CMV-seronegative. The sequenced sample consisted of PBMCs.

Here the CDR3 DNA reads TGTGCCAGCAGCCAAGCGTCGACGGGACAGGCGAACACTGAAGCTTTCTTT. It yields the protein CASSQASTGQANTEAFF. The chain is built from TRBV4-2 and TRBJ1-1; 8 bases are a match to TRBD1. Germline V gene lookup returns CDR1 LGHNA and CDR2 YNFKEQ. The CDR3 runs to 17 residues. Trimming removed 1 base from V and 1 base from J; junction bases left unmatched: 8.